The 13 T cell receptor beta chains listed next were all sequenced from one sample in a study of blood T cell repertoires in COVID-19. Assay: immunoSEQ multiplex PCR; the TCRdb copy retains only in-frame clones and omits some. Altogether roughly 250,000 clones are present, under 90% being singletons, with the ten largest covering 2.5% to 3%. Sequenced input: peripheral blood. These receptors came from a woman aged 55-69 years with active or convalescent COVID-19.

The CDR3 region is CASSQEYVRPSRYGYTF. CDR3 DNA: TGTGCCAGCAGCCAAGAGTACGTCAGACCTTCGCGGTATGGCTACACCTTC. The V call is TRBV3-1 (or the pseudogene TRBV3-2), the J call TRBJ1-2; D is ambiguous. The CDR3 totals 17 residues. Trimming cost V 0 bases and J 5 bases, with 19 bases left between them. Germline V lookup: CDR1 LGHDT, CDR2 YNNKEL (reference sequence).

This chain joins TRBV5-1 and TRBJ2-3; the D is unclear. V shed 0 bases and J shed 3 bases, with 8 bases lying between them. This CDR3 contains 14 residues. Germline V gene data show CDR1 as SGHRS and CDR2 as YFSETQ. CDR3 loop: CASSLVAGTDTQYF. DNA for the CDR3: TGCGCCAGCAGCTTGGTAGCCGGGACAGATACGCAGTATTTT.

A word on this clone: Other nucleotide sequences in the sample specify the same CDR3. The chain uses TRBV27 and TRBJ1-2; 7 positions agree with TRBD1. The CDR3 is 13 amino acids. V was clipped by 2 bases and J by 8 bases; unmatched bases: 5. The V gene's germline CDR1 is MNHEY and CDR2 SMNVEV (reference sequence). The CDR3 is CASSLGQGGGYTF. The CDR3 DNA is TGTGCCAGCAGTTTAGGGCAGGGGGGCGGCTACACCTTC.

V and J are TRBV4-1 and TRBJ1-4, with D possibly TRBD1 on 5 matching bases. Trimming left V 1 base short and J 3 bases short, with 9 bases between. The CDR3 is 15 amino acids. The V gene's germline CDR1 is MGHRA and CDR2 YSYEKL. The chain's CDR3 is CASSQAQGANEKLFF. The CDR3, as DNA: TGCGCCAGCAGCCAAGCCCAGGGTGCTAATGAAAAACTGTTTTTT.

The chain carries TRBV2 and TRBJ1-2, with D possibly matching TRBD1 (6 bases). Per the germline V gene, CDR1 is SNHLY and CDR2 is FYNNEI. This CDR3 is built from 14 residues. The V end was cut by 3 bases, the J end by 4 bases, with 12 bases between. The CDR3 loop is CASSEGGRGYGYTF. The CDR3 DNA reads as TGTGCCAGCAGTGAGGGGGGGCGCGGCTATGGCTACACCTTC.

The chain combines TRBV5-5 with TRBJ2-5; 7 positions agree with TRBD1. The CDR3 is 14 amino acids. After removal of 3 bases from V and 2 bases from J, the junction contained 4 bases not matched to a gene. Germline V CDR1 and CDR2: SGHKS, YYEKEE (reference sequence). DNA of the CDR3: TGTGCCAGCAGCTCGAGACAGGGTCAAGAGACCCAGTACTTC. This translates into CASSSRQGQETQYF.

This clone was seen once. The chain joins TRBV7-2 to TRBJ1-3; 8 nucleotides align to TRBD1. CDR1 and CDR2 from the germline V gene are SGHTA and FQGNSA. The CDR3 spans 16 residues. J lost 2 bases, V lost 3 bases, and 6 bases had no gene match. The CDR3 protein is CASSLYGTGAGNTIYF. CDR3 nucleotides: TGTGCCAGCAGCTTGTATGGGACAGGTGCTGGAAACACCATATATTTT. The full variable domain, in which reference TRBV7-2 and TRBJ1-3 provide the parts outside the CDR3, is GAGVSQSPSNKVTEKGKDVELRCDPISGHTALYWYRQSLGQGLEFLIYFQGNSAPDKSGLPSDRFSAERTGGSVSTLTIQRTQQEDSAVYLCASSLYGTGAGNTIYFGEGSWLTVV.

This clone was counted a single time. The J gene is TRBJ2-7, the V gene TRBV6-6; TRBD2 matches at 8 bases. CDR3 length: 17 amino acids. Germline V lookup: CDR1 MNHNY, CDR2 SVGAGI (reference sequence). The J segment lost 3 bases and the V segment lost 5 bases, leaving 15 bases of the junction unmatched. The CDR3 coding sequence is TGTGCCAGCAGTCCCCAGGGTAGCGGGGCGCCGCACTACGAGCAGTACTTC. Encoded protein: CASSPQGSGAPHYEQYF.

This clone appeared a single time. The genes are TRBV15 and TRBJ1-3, with 7 bases that match TRBD1. CDR1 is LNHNV and CDR2 is YYDKDF in the germline V gene (reference sequence). This CDR3 contains 17 residues. Trimming cost V 1 base and J 3 bases; bases outside gene matches: 9. The CDR3 is CATSRAHFRDSGNTIYF. CDR3 DNA sequence: TGTGCCACCAGCAGAGCCCACTTCCGGGACAGTGGAAACACCATATATTTT. Supplemented by reference TRBV15 and TRBJ1-3, the full variable domain reads DAMVIQNPRYQVTQFGKPVTLSCSQTLNHNVMYWYQQKSSQAPKLLFHYYDKDFNNEADTPDNFQSRRPNTSFCFLDIRSPGLGDTAMYLCATSRAHFRDSGNTIYFGEGSWLTVV.

This chain joins TRBV28 and TRBJ1-1; 9 bases fit TRBD1. The CDR3 is made up of 15 amino acids. With V trimmed by 1 base and J by 3 bases, 3 bases remained unmatched. CDR1 and CDR2 (germline): MDHEN, SYDVKM. The CDR3 nucleotides are TGTGCCAGCAGTTTATACAGGGGGCGGGACACTGAAGCTTTCTTT. Translated, it gives CASSLYRGRDTEAFF.

The V and J genes are TRBV28 and TRBJ1-3, with D possibly being TRBD1 (5 bases). Looked up from germline, CDR1 is MDHEN and CDR2 is SYDVKM. CDR3 length: 15 residues. The V gene lost 3 bases and the J gene lost 4 bases, with 13 bases spanning the gap. The CDR3, as DNA: TGTGCCAGCAGTTTCAGCAGGGAAGGGGGAAACACCATATATTTT. Residues: CASSFSREGGNTIYF.

This clone appeared a single time. The chain joins TRBV5-1 to TRBJ1-1; TRBD1 might be the D (5 bases). Trimming removed 3 bases at V and 5 bases at J, with 14 bases between. The CDR3 is 14 amino acids. CDR1 and CDR2 (germline): SGHRS, YFSETQ. CDR3 DNA: TGCGCCAGCAGCTCCTTTCCCGGGGGGACTGAAGCTTTCTTT. Residues: CASSSFPGGTEAFF.

This chain links TRBV27 with TRBJ1-1; 8 nucleotides line up with TRBD1. The trim removed 7 bases at V and 10 bases at J, leaving 17 bases unmatched. Germline V CDR1 and CDR2: MNHEY, SMNVEV (reference sequence). The CDR3 spans 15 residues. The CDR3 spells CASNRFSGGAERAFF. CDR3 coding DNA: TGTGCCAGCAATCGGTTTTCAGGGGGCGCGGAACGAGCTTTCTTT.